These T cell receptor beta chains were read from a single sample in a study of cytomegalovirus exposure and HLA in healthy donors. TCRdb keeps only in-frame clones here, not all; method: immunoSEQ multiplex PCR. The sample has roughly 200,000 clones; around 80% are singletons. Sequencing used PBMCs. These receptors were obtained from a woman aged 25-40 years in good health and CMV-seronegative. Each CDR3 is given with its conserved first and last residue. The order of the fields is D gene, V gene, clone size, J gene, CDR3 DNA, CDR3 protein. The D gene is left open where the match is weak. Rows may omit the clone size; those that give it use once, few, many or a size class.

d_call: TRBD1; v_call: TRBV10-2; clone_size: -; j_call: TRBJ2-1; cdr3_nt: TGCGCCAGCAGTGACGGACAGGCCTACAATGAGCAGTTCTTC; cdr3_aa: CASSDGQAYNEQFF
d_call: TRBD1; v_call: TRBV27; clone_size: once; j_call: TRBJ2-7; cdr3_nt: TGTGCCAGCAGGTCTCGCCGACAGGGTGCCGAGCAGTACTTC; cdr3_aa: CASRSRRQGAEQYF
d_call: -; v_call: TRBV7-8; clone_size: -; j_call: TRBJ2-7; cdr3_nt: TGTGCCAGCAGCTTAGTCGGGGGAACCTACGAGCAGTACTTC; cdr3_aa: CASSLVGGTYEQYF
d_call: -; v_call: TRBV29-1; clone_size: -; j_call: TRBJ2-6; cdr3_nt: TGCAGCGTCGCACGGTCTGGGGCCAACGTCCTGACTTTC; cdr3_aa: CSVARSGANVLTF
d_call: -; v_call: TRBV5-1; clone_size: once; j_call: TRBJ2-7; cdr3_nt: TGCGCCAGCAGTCGGTCAAGGGGGTCGGACGAGCAGTACTTC; cdr3_aa: CASSRSRGSDEQYF
d_call: -; v_call: TRBV12-2; clone_size: -; j_call: TRBJ2-3; cdr3_nt: TGTGCAAGTCGCTTAGGTCCCCTGGTCCGGGATACGCAGTATTTT; cdr3_aa: CASRLGPLVRDTQYF
d_call: -; v_call: TRBV6-5; clone_size: -; j_call: TRBJ1-5; cdr3_nt: TGTGCCAGCAGCCCTAAGCCCAATCAGCCCCAGCATTTT; cdr3_aa: CASSPKPNQPQHF
d_call: TRBD1; v_call: TRBV9; clone_size: -; j_call: TRBJ2-1; cdr3_nt: TGTGCCAGCAGCCCACGAACCGGGACAGGGGTCCATGAGCAGTTCTTC; cdr3_aa: CASSPRTGTGVHEQFF
d_call: -; v_call: TRBV29-1; clone_size: -; j_call: TRBJ1-1; cdr3_nt: TGCAGCGTTGTGGCCCCCACGGGTCGGGAGAACACTGAAGCTTTCTTT; cdr3_aa: CSVVAPTGRENTEAFF
d_call: TRBD2; v_call: TRBV11-3; clone_size: once; j_call: TRBJ2-7; cdr3_nt: TGTGCCAGCAGCTTAGGCCTGGGCGGGAGCTACGAGCAGTACTTC; cdr3_aa: CASSLGLGGSYEQYF
d_call: TRBD1; v_call: TRBV30; clone_size: -; j_call: TRBJ1-5; cdr3_nt: TGTGCCTGGGGGTTTGGGGACAGGGTCCATCAGCCCCAGCATTTT; cdr3_aa: CAWGFGDRVHQPQHF
d_call: -; v_call: TRBV20-1; clone_size: -; j_call: TRBJ1-2; cdr3_nt: TGCAGTGCGATTAACCGCAGTGGCTACACCTTC; cdr3_aa: CSAINRSGYTF
d_call: TRBD1; v_call: TRBV5-1; clone_size: -; j_call: TRBJ1-1; cdr3_nt: TGCGCCAGTAGGGACAGACCGGTGAACACTGAAGCTTTCTTT; cdr3_aa: CASRDRPVNTEAFF
d_call: -; v_call: TRBV4-1; clone_size: -; j_call: TRBJ2-1; cdr3_nt: TGCGCCAGCAGCCAGGGTAGCGGGGGACAGGGGAATGAGCAGTTCTTC; cdr3_aa: CASSQGSGGQGNEQFF
d_call: -; v_call: TRBV28; clone_size: -; j_call: TRBJ2-7; cdr3_nt: TGTGCCAGCAGTAACGGGTACGAGCAGTACTTC; cdr3_aa: CASSNGYEQYF
d_call: -; v_call: TRBV7-2; clone_size: -; j_call: TRBJ2-5; cdr3_nt: TGTGCCAGCAGCTTACGTCGGGAGAATCAAGAGACCCAGTACTTC; cdr3_aa: CASSLRRENQETQYF
d_call: TRBD1; v_call: TRBV9; clone_size: once; j_call: TRBJ2-7; cdr3_nt: TGTGCCAGCAGCACCTGGGACAGGGGTGGCGGGGAGCAGTACTTC; cdr3_aa: CASSTWDRGGGEQYF
d_call: TRBD1; v_call: TRBV2; clone_size: -; j_call: TRBJ1-4; cdr3_nt: TGTGCCAGCAGTCCTGATGACAGGGTCGGTGAAAAACTGTTTTTT; cdr3_aa: CASSPDDRVGEKLFF
d_call: -; v_call: TRBV18; clone_size: -; j_call: TRBJ2-2; cdr3_nt: TGTGCCAGCTCACCGCAGGGGTTCTACGGGGAGCTGTTTTTT; cdr3_aa: CASSPQGFYGELFF
d_call: -; v_call: TRBV5-1; clone_size: few; j_call: TRBJ2-7; cdr3_nt: TGCGCCAGCAGCTTGGGGTCGACAGGAACCTACGAGCAGTACTTC; cdr3_aa: CASSLGSTGTYEQYF
d_call: TRBD2; v_call: TRBV7-7; clone_size: -; j_call: TRBJ2-5; cdr3_nt: TGTGCCAGCAGCTCTGGACTAGCCGGAGAGACCCAGTACTTC; cdr3_aa: CASSSGLAGETQYF
d_call: TRBD1; v_call: TRBV28; clone_size: -; j_call: TRBJ2-7; cdr3_nt: TGTGCCAGCAGTTTAGGGGACAGGCTAGGCTACGAGCAGTACTTC; cdr3_aa: CASSLGDRLGYEQYF
d_call: TRBD1; v_call: TRBV6-1; clone_size: -; j_call: TRBJ2-6; cdr3_nt: TGTGCCAGCAGTGAAGCGGGACAGCTATCTGGGGCCAACGTCCTGACTTTC; cdr3_aa: CASSEAGQLSGANVLTF
d_call: -; v_call: TRBV4-1; clone_size: few; j_call: TRBJ1-2; cdr3_nt: TGCGCCAGCAGGCAAACAGGGTTGGACGGCTACACCTTC; cdr3_aa: CASRQTGLDGYTF
d_call: -; v_call: TRBV10-1; clone_size: -; j_call: TRBJ2-7; cdr3_nt: TGCGCCAGCAGTGAGTCAACAGGGCACTACGAGCAGTACTTC; cdr3_aa: CASSESTGHYEQYF
d_call: TRBD2; v_call: TRBV2; clone_size: -; j_call: TRBJ2-7; cdr3_nt: TGTGCCAGCACCGGAACGGGGGAGGGCTTTGGCGAGCAGTACTTC; cdr3_aa: CASTGTGEGFGEQYF
d_call: -; v_call: TRBV6-4; clone_size: -; j_call: TRBJ1-1; cdr3_nt: TGTGCCAGCAGTGACTCGGAAGGACATGGCACTGAAGCTTTCTTT; cdr3_aa: CASSDSEGHGTEAFF
d_call: TRBD2; v_call: TRBV9; clone_size: -; j_call: TRBJ2-3; cdr3_nt: TGTGCCAGCAGCGTAGCTACCGGGACTAGCGGGGGGTACACAGATACGCAGTATTTT; cdr3_aa: CASSVATGTSGGYTDTQYF
d_call: -; v_call: TRBV11-3; clone_size: once; j_call: TRBJ2-5; cdr3_nt: TGTGCCAGCAGCTCATACTTATTACAGGGACCCCAAGAGACCCAGTACTTC; cdr3_aa: CASSSYLLQGPQETQYF
d_call: -; v_call: TRBV6-5; clone_size: -; j_call: TRBJ2-3; cdr3_nt: TGTGCCAGCAGTCTTCAGGTCACAGATACGCAGTATTTT; cdr3_aa: CASSLQVTDTQYF
d_call: -; v_call: TRBV2; clone_size: few; j_call: TRBJ1-2; cdr3_nt: TGTGCCAGCAGTGAAGCAGGGAGGTACTATGGCTACACCTTC; cdr3_aa: CASSEAGRYYGYTF
d_call: TRBD1; v_call: TRBV5-6; clone_size: -; j_call: TRBJ2-7; cdr3_nt: TGTGCCAGCAGCGGGACAGGGGCCTACGAGCAGTACTTC; cdr3_aa: CASSGTGAYEQYF
d_call: -; v_call: TRBV2; clone_size: -; j_call: TRBJ1-1; cdr3_nt: TGTGCCAGCAGTCCAGGAGTATTCCAGGGATTGACTGAAGCTTTCTTT; cdr3_aa: CASSPGVFQGLTEAFF
d_call: -; v_call: TRBV11-2; clone_size: few; j_call: TRBJ1-1; cdr3_nt: TGTGCCAGCAGCCGTCGGGGGGCAGAGGCTTTCTTT; cdr3_aa: CASSRRGAEAFF
d_call: TRBD2; v_call: TRBV11-3; clone_size: -; j_call: TRBJ2-1; cdr3_nt: TGTGCCAGCAGCTTAGGGGGACTAGCGGGGGATTCTGAGCAGTTCTTC; cdr3_aa: CASSLGGLAGDSEQFF
d_call: -; v_call: TRBV5-4; clone_size: -; j_call: TRBJ1-5; cdr3_nt: TGTGCCAGCAGCACCAGGGGTAGCAATCAGCCCCAGCATTTT; cdr3_aa: CASSTRGSNQPQHF
d_call: TRBD1; v_call: TRBV5-1; clone_size: -; j_call: TRBJ1-1; cdr3_nt: TGCGCCAGCAGCTCGGGACAGGGTGGGACTGAAGCTTTCTTT; cdr3_aa: CASSSGQGGTEAFF
d_call: -; v_call: TRBV29-1; clone_size: -; j_call: TRBJ2-7; cdr3_nt: TGCAGCGTGACTGGGGGGAGCTCCTACGAGCAGTACTTC; cdr3_aa: CSVTGGSSYEQYF
d_call: -; v_call: TRBV27; clone_size: -; j_call: TRBJ2-1; cdr3_nt: TGTGCCAGCAGTTCCGCAGGGTATGAGCAGTTCTTC; cdr3_aa: CASSSAGYEQFF
d_call: -; v_call: TRBV12-5; clone_size: -; j_call: TRBJ2-1; cdr3_nt: TGTGCTAGTGCCTCGGAGCGGAGGTCTGAGCAGTTCTTC; cdr3_aa: CASASERRSEQFF
d_call: TRBD2; v_call: TRBV5-1; clone_size: -; j_call: TRBJ2-2; cdr3_nt: TGCGCCAGCAGCTTGGTTCCTAGCGGAGCGGACACCGGGGAGCTGTTTTTT; cdr3_aa: CASSLVPSGADTGELFF
d_call: -; v_call: TRBV5-3; clone_size: -; j_call: TRBJ2-7; cdr3_nt: TGTGCCAGAAGCTTTATACAGATTACCTACGAGCAGTACTTC; cdr3_aa: CARSFIQITYEQYF